This T cell receptor beta chain was identified during a study of metastatic and nonmetastatic thyroid tumors. Whole-study context: Where malignant and benign thyroid patients were concerned, repertoires were compared across blood and tumor or nodule tissue. Study-level points and caveats: Across blood and tumor, TCR beta diversity in malignant thyroid tumors was reportedly significantly higher than in benign nodules.

On this clone itself: Its specificity is unknown. Given a much more abundant clone one base away, this may be a read error. This specimen includes other DNA sequences encoding the same CDR3.

In the original workflow: In papillary thyroid cancer, a distant-metastasis classifier was built using CDR3 differences across clinicopathological groups. With MiXCR, TCRdb reprocessed the PCR reads. The V and J calls reflect TCRdb's pipeline rather than the authors' work. The sample lists 90,000 or so clones, roughly 8.6% occurring once. Germline-derived CDR1 and CDR2 are MNHEY and SMNVEV (reference sequence). The CDR3 contains 14 residues. Before thyroid surgery, none of the patients had received any treatment. Specimen: blood. The clonotype comes from a female donor with papillary thyroid cancer or a benign thyroid nodule (not recorded which). Some clones in this sample may be carry-over from other donors' samples. The chain carries TRBV27 and TRBJ2-5; 10 bases fit TRBD2. DNA of the CDR3: TGTGCCAGCAGTTTAACTAGCGGGGTGGAGACCCAGTACTTT. Its protein product is CASSLTSGVETQYF.